Following are 29 T cell receptor beta chains from one sample sequenced in a study of blood T cell dynamics during melanoma immunotherapy. Indicated time point: pre-treatment baseline. Clones were read by immunoSEQ multiplex PCR, and TCRdb kept only the in-frame ones, dropping some. Of about 7,200 clones listed, roughly 80% are singletons. The source was blood, collected from a patient treated with checkpoint blockade. All receptors come from a human donor with melanoma.

The chain couples TRBV6-1 to TRBJ1-5; D uncertain. There are 15 residues in the CDR3. Germline V gene lookup returns CDR1 MNHNS and CDR2 SASEGT. Trimming took 2 bases from V and 1 from J, leaving 9 bases between them. CDR3 nucleotide sequence: TGTGCCAGCAGTGAATTTGGCGGCAGCAATCAGCCCCAGCATTTT. Its translation is CASSEFGGSNQPQHF.

CDR3 sequence reads: CASSVGVDTQYF. Here the CDR3 DNA reads TGTGCCAGCAGCGTCGGGGTAGATACGCAGTATTTT. The chain is built from TRBV9 and TRBJ2-3; a possible D gene is TRBD2 (5 bases). The CDR3 runs to 12 residues. Germline V gene sequence: CDR1 SGDLS, CDR2 YYNGEE. V gave up 2 bases and J gave up 5 bases, with 6 bases separating them.

This chain uses TRBV4-1 with TRBJ2-7; D gene uncertain. CDR3 length: 14 residues. V lost 0 bases and J 2 bases, leaving 8 bases between the germline ends. Germline loops: CDR1 MGHRA, CDR2 YSYEKL. The CDR3 reads CASSQDTATYEQYF. The CDR3, as DNA: TGCGCCAGCAGCCAAGATACAGCCACCTACGAGCAGTACTTC.

V gene TRBV28 combines with J gene TRBJ1-3, with a tentative D call TRBD1 (6 bases). In germline, CDR1 is MDHEN, CDR2 SYDVKM. The V and J ends lost 4 bases and 0 bases respectively, with 10 bases between them. The CDR3 is 15 amino acids. The CDR3 bases are TGTGCCAGCAGTTCGTGGACAGTCTCTGGAAACACCATATATTTT. Amino acid sequence: CASSSWTVSGNTIYF. The whole variable domain, filled in from reference TRBV28 and TRBJ1-3, reads DVKVTQSSRYLVKRTGEKVFLECVQDMDHENMFWYRQDPGLGLRLIYFSYDVKMKEKGDIPEGYSVSREKKERFSLILESASTNQTSMYLCASSSWTVSGNTIYFGEGSWLTVV.

About this clone: This specimen includes other DNA sequences encoding the same CDR3. This chain uses TRBV19 with TRBJ2-7; 9 bases match TRBD1. The V gene's germline CDR1 is LNHDA and CDR2 SQIVND (reference sequence). The CDR3 length is 15 residues. The V and J ends lost 4 bases and 1 base, in that order; junction bases with no gene match: 5. Here the CDR3 reads CASSRGQGFSYEQYF. CDR3 in DNA: TGTGCCAGTAGTAGAGGACAGGGGTTTTCCTACGAGCAGTACTTC.

The rearrangement uses TRBV11-2 and TRBJ1-1; TRBD1 is a possible D gene (6 bases). CDR3 length equals 17 residues. Germline lookup yields CDR1 SGHAT and CDR2 FQNNGV. V was clipped by 0 bases and J by 3 bases, with 17 bases between them. This CDR3 reads CASSLDLGAVRDTEAFF. Here the CDR3 DNA reads TGTGCCAGCAGCTTAGATTTGGGGGCGGTTAGGGACACTGAAGCTTTCTTT. Complete variable domain (other parts from reference TRBV11-2 and TRBJ1-1): EAGVAQSPRYKIIEKRQSVAFWCNPISGHATLYWYQQILGQGPKLLIQFQNNGVVDDSQLPKDRFSAERLKGVDSTLKIQPAKLEDSAVYLCASSLDLGAVRDTEAFFGQGTRLTVV.

Only one count was recorded for this clone. V is TRBV7-9 and J is TRBJ1-6; the match to TRBD1 covers 7 bases. The germline gives CDR1 SEHNR, CDR2 FQNEAQ (reference sequence). The CDR3 is 15 residues long. Germline trimming cut 5 bases from V and 10 bases from J; bases unmatched to any gene: 11. CDR3 sequence (DNA): TGTGCCAGCAGCGCGACAGGGTTGGGGGGATCACCCCTCCACTTT. This codes for CASSATGLGGSPLHF.

The chain links TRBV28 to TRBJ1-3; D perhaps matches TRBD1 (5 bases). The CDR3 covers 17 residues. Germline-derived CDR1 and CDR2 are MDHEN and SYDVKM. V dropped 6 bases and J dropped 0 bases, with 18 bases sitting between them. CDR3 nucleotide sequence: TGTGCCAGCAGAAATGGGGGAACTCCAAGCTCTGGAAACACCATATATTTT. It translates to CASRNGGTPSSGNTIYF.

V usage is TRBV27 and J usage is TRBJ1-2; a weak D match, TRBD1 (5 bases). V lost 0 bases and J 6 bases, leaving 17 bases between the germline ends. This CDR3 contains 16 residues. The germline gives CDR1 MNHEY, CDR2 SMNVEV (reference sequence). CDR3 DNA sequence: TGTGCCAGCAGTTTATCGATGGGGGGAAAGTTTGATGGCTACACCTTC. Residues: CASSLSMGGKFDGYTF.

In this sample, this clone is large. CDR3 protein: CASSYSPRVHSNQPQHF. The CDR3 DNA reads as TGTGCCAGCAGTTACTCACCGCGGGTTCATAGCAATCAGCCCCAGCATTTT. The J gene is TRBJ1-5, the V gene TRBV6-7, with unresolved D. TRBV6-7 is assigned to the ORF class and has an uncertain function. Deletions cut 0 bases from V and 0 bases from J, with 12 bases between. This CDR3 has 17 residues.

This rearrangement joins TRBV28 to TRBJ1-1; 7 nucleotides match TRBD1. This CDR3 contains 13 residues. CDR1 and CDR2 (germline): MDHEN, SYDVKM. Trimming at V came to 10 bases and at J to 3 bases, leaving 8 bases not matched to a gene. The CDR3 spells CATYRGSDTEAFF. The CDR3 coding sequence is TGTGCCACGTACAGGGGATCGGACACTGAAGCTTTCTTT.

This clone was counted only a few times. CDR3 DNA sequence: TGTGCCAGTAGTGCCCTCGGGACATCCTATGGCTACACCTTC. This gives the protein CASSALGTSYGYTF. This chain joins TRBV19 and TRBJ1-2; maybe TRBD1 (6 bases). CDR3 length: 14 amino acids. The V end was cut by 5 bases, the J end by 4 bases, with 14 bases between. Germline CDR1 LNHDA, CDR2 SQIVND (reference sequence).

The rearrangement joins TRBV10-3 to TRBJ2-7, with 7 bases fitting TRBD2. Losses at the gene ends were 0 bases for V and 5 bases for J; bases not matched to a gene: 7. The germline V gene has CDR1 ENHRY and CDR2 SYGVKD. The CDR3 is 15 amino acids. The CDR3 loop reads CAISESSAGVHEQYF. The CDR3 DNA is TGTGCCATCAGTGAGTCGAGCGCGGGGGTTCACGAGCAGTACTTC.

The V and J genes are TRBV6-5 and TRBJ2-3, with D tentatively TRBD1 (6 bases). The CDR3 loop spans 15 amino acids. Germline CDR1 MNHEY, CDR2 SVGAGI. Trimming took 6 bases from V and 6 from J, leaving 19 bases between them. DNA for the CDR3: TGTGCCAGCAGCCAGACAGAAGGGGGTCCGGATACGCAGTATTTT. It encodes CASSQTEGGPDTQYF.

This clone occurred a few times. This chain links TRBV7-8 with TRBJ1-1, with 7 positions matching TRBD1. The CDR3 is 16 residues long. The V segment lost 1 base and the J segment 7 bases; nucleotides outside the gene matches: 12. Looked up from germline, CDR1 is SGHVS and CDR2 is FQNEAQ. The CDR3 spells CASSLEGRGVGLEAFF. The CDR3 bases are TGTGCCAGCAGCTTAGAAGGCAGGGGGGTTGGCCTTGAAGCTTTCTTT.

This chain uses TRBV18 with TRBJ1-1; D gene unclear. Germline values: CDR1 KGHSH, CDR2 LQKENI. The CDR3 spans 15 residues. With 4 bases removed from V and 0 bases from J, the gap between germline ends came to 12 bases. For the CDR3, the DNA is TGTGCCAGCTCACGAACGGATGGGATGAACACTGAAGCTTTCTTT. Translating gives CASSRTDGMNTEAFF.

This chain joins TRBV28 and TRBJ2-7; no reliable D call. The ends were cut back, 5 bases at V and 3 bases at J, with 11 bases in the middle. This CDR3 is built from 13 residues. Germline V gene data show CDR1 as MDHEN and CDR2 as SYDVKM. The CDR3 here is CASSENPVYEQYF. The CDR3 DNA reads TGTGCCAGCAGTGAGAACCCCGTCTACGAGCAGTACTTC.

This chain connects TRBV7-8 to TRBJ1-2; a weak D match, TRBD1 (5 bases). V was trimmed by 4 bases and J by 6 bases, leaving 18 bases between them. Germline assignment: CDR1 SGHVS and CDR2 FQNEAQ. The CDR3 sequence is 15 residues long. CDR3 DNA sequence: TGTGCCAGCAGCTCCTCCCGTTCGGGCAGGGATGGCTACACCTTC. Encoded protein: CASSSSRSGRDGYTF.

V gene TRBV28 combines with J gene TRBJ1-1; tentatively, D is TRBD1 (5 bases). From germline, CDR1 is MDHEN and CDR2 SYDVKM. Trimming removed 5 bases at V and 6 bases at J, with 16 bases between. This CDR3 comprises 14 residues. For the CDR3, the DNA is TGTGCCAGCAGTCGCGGGGCGGATAGCGCTGAAGCTTTCTTT. It translates to CASSRGADSAEAFF. Full variable domain (remainder filled in from reference TRBV28 and TRBJ1-1): DVKVTQSSRYLVKRTGEKVFLECVQDMDHENMFWYRQDPGLGLRLIYFSYDVKMKEKGDIPEGYSVSREKKERFSLILESASTNQTSMYLCASSRGADSAEAFFGQGTRLTVV.

The V and J genes are TRBV7-2 and TRBJ2-7; TRBD2 matches 11 bases. V shed 5 bases, J shed 3 bases, and the junction held 6 bases outside the gene matches. Germline V CDR1 and CDR2: SGHTA, FQGNSA. The CDR3 is made up of 15 amino acids. The CDR3 loop is CASSPIGLAGYEQYF. CDR3 sequence (DNA): TGTGCCAGCAGCCCTATCGGACTAGCGGGCTACGAGCAGTACTTC. Full variable domain (outside the CDR3, taken from reference TRBV7-2 and TRBJ2-7): GAGVSQSPSNKVTEKGKDVELRCDPISGHTALYWYRQSLGQGLEFLIYFQGNSAPDKSGLPSDRFSAERTGGSVSTLTIQRTQQEDSAVYLCASSPIGLAGYEQYFGPGTRLTVT.

The gene calls are TRBV7-3 and TRBJ2-7; tentatively, D is TRBD1 or TRBD2 (6 bases each). Germline CDR1 and CDR2: SGHTA and FQGTGA. CDR3 length: 15 amino acids. Trimming shortened V by 5 bases and J by 0 bases, and 14 bases separated the two germline ends. The CDR3 loop is CASSLAGGASYEQYF. The CDR3 bases are TGTGCCAGCAGCCTTGCCGGGGGCGCCTCCTACGAGCAGTACTTC.

The CDR3 DNA sequence: TGTGCCAGCAGCCTTAGCAGGCAGAGTGGACAGGGCCATGGCTACACCTTC. This sequence encodes CASSLSRQSGQGHGYTF. The chain couples TRBV7-2 to TRBJ1-2; 8 positions match TRBD1. The CDR3 contains 17 residues. After removal of 5 bases from V and 6 bases from J, the junction contained 17 bases not matched to a gene. Germline V gives CDR1 SGHTA, CDR2 FQGNSA.

The chain carries TRBV9 and TRBJ2-5; the D gene is possibly TRBD2 (6 bases). The J call may be in error: the DNA end matches TRBJ2-7 better. CDR1 and CDR2 (germline): SGDLS, YYNGEE. This CDR3 has 14 amino acids. The CDR3 loop is CASSVAQRAVEQYF. The CDR3 nucleotides are TGTGCCAGCAGCGTAGCCCAGCGGGCGGTCGAGCAGTACTTC.

This chain connects TRBV6-5 to TRBJ2-7; no clear D. The CDR3 is 13 residues long. The germline CDR1 and CDR2 sequences are MNHEY and SVGAGI. The ends were cut back, 5 bases at V and 7 bases at J, with 15 bases in the middle. In nucleotides, the CDR3 is TGTGCCAGCAGTCCGGATTCTCTGGTGGAGCAGTACTTC. Translation: CASSPDSLVEQYF.

DNA for the CDR3: TGCGCCAGCCTGGGCCTCTCTGGAAACACCATATATTTT. It translates to CASLGLSGNTIYF. The V call is TRBV4-1, the J call TRBJ1-3; D is unresolved. The CDR3 has 13 amino acids. The V gene's germline CDR1 is MGHRA and CDR2 YSYEKL. The V and J ends lost 8 bases and 0 bases respectively, with 8 bases between them.

The chain combines TRBV28 with TRBJ1-1; 8 bases agree with TRBD1. The ends lost 2 bases at V and 1 base at J; junction bases unmatched: 0. The germline CDR1 and CDR2 sequences are MDHEN and SYDVKM. The CDR3 sequence is 14 residues long. The DNA for the CDR3 is TGTGCCAGCAGTTTACAGGGGGCGAACACTGAAGCTTTCTTT. Amino acids: CASSLQGANTEAFF.

The chain uses TRBV4-3 and TRBJ1-2; D remains unclear. The V end lost 0 bases, the J end lost 8 bases, and 13 bases lay between the germline ends. CDR3 length: 14 amino acids. Germline V gene sequence: CDR1 LGHNA, CDR2 YSLEER. CDR3 amino acids: CASSQDSGRRGYTF. The CDR3 region has the DNA TGCGCCAGCAGCCAAGATTCTGGGAGGAGAGGCTACACCTTC.

The chain has TRBV19 and TRBJ1-2; D is uncertain. CDR1 and CDR2 from the germline V gene are LNHDA and SQIVND (reference sequence). The CDR3 length is 11 residues. Trimming left V 8 bases short and J 1 base short, with 5 bases between. The CDR3 here is CASAINYGYTF. The CDR3 DNA sequence: TGTGCCAGTGCCATTAACTATGGCTACACCTTC.

The gene calls are TRBV27 and TRBJ1-1, with D possibly matching TRBD1 (5 bases). The CDR3 covers 14 residues. Germline V gene lookup returns CDR1 MNHEY and CDR2 SMNVEV (reference sequence). The ends were cut back, 4 bases at V and 5 bases at J, with 14 bases in the middle. DNA of the CDR3: TGTGCCAGCAGTTCTCAAGGGGAAGGAACTGAAGCTTTCTTT. Amino acid sequence: CASSSQGEGTEAFF.